This T cell receptor beta chain stems from a study of cytomegalovirus exposure and HLA in healthy donors. Sequencing was performed with immunoSEQ multiplex PCR; in TCRdb, only in-frame clones are kept and a portion is missing. The sample shows about 360,000 clones, 70% to 90% of them seen only once. About this clone itself: What it binds is unknown.

Whole-study findings and limits: Among the CMV-associated chains, three were confirmed in vitro as specific for CMV antigens.

Sequencing was carried out using PBMCs. This TCR was recovered from a woman aged 18 to 35 in good health and CMV-seronegative.

CDR3 amino acids: CASAPGLAGETQYF. CDR3 nucleotide sequence: TGTGCCAGCGCTCCGGGACTAGCGGGAGAGACCCAGTACTTC. This chain links TRBV27 with TRBJ2-5; 12 bases are shared with TRBD2. With 8 bases clipped from V and 4 bases from J, the junction kept 5 bases outside the gene matches. Germline lookup yields CDR1 MNHEY and CDR2 SMNVEV (reference sequence). The CDR3 is 14 residues long.